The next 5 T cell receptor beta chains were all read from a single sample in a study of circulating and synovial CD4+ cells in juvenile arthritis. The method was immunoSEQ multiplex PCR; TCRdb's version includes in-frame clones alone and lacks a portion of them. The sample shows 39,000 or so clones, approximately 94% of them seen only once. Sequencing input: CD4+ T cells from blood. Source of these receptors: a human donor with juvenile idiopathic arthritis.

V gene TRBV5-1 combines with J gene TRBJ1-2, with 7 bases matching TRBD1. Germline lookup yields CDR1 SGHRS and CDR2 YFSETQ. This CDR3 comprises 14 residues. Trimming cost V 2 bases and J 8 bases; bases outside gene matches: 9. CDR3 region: CASSFIDRVEGYTF. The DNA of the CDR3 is TGCGCCAGCAGCTTTATCGACAGGGTCGAGGGCTACACCTTC.

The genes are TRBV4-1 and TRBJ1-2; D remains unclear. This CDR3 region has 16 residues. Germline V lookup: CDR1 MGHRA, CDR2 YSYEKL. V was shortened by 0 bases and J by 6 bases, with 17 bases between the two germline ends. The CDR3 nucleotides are TGCGCCAGCAGCCAAGAACAAGGAGCCTTTGCAGATGGCTACACCTTC. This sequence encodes CASSQEQGAFADGYTF.

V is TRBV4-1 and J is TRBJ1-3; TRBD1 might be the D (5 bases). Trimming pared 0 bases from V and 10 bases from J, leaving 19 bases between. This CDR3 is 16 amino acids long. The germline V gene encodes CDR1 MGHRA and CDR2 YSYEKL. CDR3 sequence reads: CASSQDSPGLRGTIYF. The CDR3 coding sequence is TGCGCCAGCAGCCAAGATTCACCGGGACTCCGAGGGACCATATATTTT.

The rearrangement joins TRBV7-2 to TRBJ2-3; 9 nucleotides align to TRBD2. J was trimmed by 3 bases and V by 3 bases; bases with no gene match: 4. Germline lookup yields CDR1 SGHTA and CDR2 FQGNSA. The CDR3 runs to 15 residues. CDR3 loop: CASSFRLAGTDTQYF. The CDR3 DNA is TGTGCCAGCAGCTTCAGGCTAGCGGGGACAGATACGCAGTATTTT.

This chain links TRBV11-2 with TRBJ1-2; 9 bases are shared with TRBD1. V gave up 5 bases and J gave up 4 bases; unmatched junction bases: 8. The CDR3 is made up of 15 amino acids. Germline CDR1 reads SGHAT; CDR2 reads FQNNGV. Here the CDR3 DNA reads TGTGCCAGCAGCCCACCGGGACAGGGAGCCTATGGCTACACCTTC. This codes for CASSPPGQGAYGYTF.